The 25 T cell receptor beta chains below all came from one sample that was sequenced in a study of blood T cell repertoires in COVID-19. TCRdb keeps only in-frame clones here, not all; method: immunoSEQ multiplex PCR. Among hundreds of thousands of clones, around 89% were seen once, and the ten largest hold roughly 8.6%. The sequencing sample was made of PBMCs or T cells enriched from blood (not recorded which). Receptors originate from a man between 40 and 49 years old who had recovered from COVID-19.

In this sample, this clone turned up a few times. The V and J genes are TRBV11-2 and TRBJ2-2; tentative D call: TRBD1 (6 bases). Germline CDR1 SGHAT, CDR2 FQNNGV. This CDR3 is 17 amino acids long. V lost 1 base to trimming and J lost 5 bases, with 17 bases between them. CDR3 protein: CASSLVVPGTPTGELFF. DNA for the CDR3: TGTGCCAGCAGCTTAGTTGTCCCCGGGACACCGACCGGGGAGCTGTTTTTT.

The V call is TRBV5-4, the J call TRBJ2-4, with a tentative D call TRBD1 (6 bases). The CDR3 length is 15 residues. V was clipped by 4 bases and J by 9 bases, with 20 bases between them. From germline, CDR1 is SGHNT and CDR2 YYREEE (reference sequence). The CDR3 bases are TGTGCCAGCAGCGTCGACAGGTCCACTTTCGGCATTCAGTACTTC. It is translated as CASSVDRSTFGIQYF.

V and J are TRBV15 and TRBJ1-1; 7 bases map to TRBD1. The trim removed 0 bases at V and 7 bases at J, leaving 11 bases unmatched. The length of the CDR3 is 16 residues. Germline V CDR1 and CDR2: LNHNV, YYDKDF (reference sequence). The CDR3 DNA is TGTGCCACCAGCAGAGATAAAACCAGGGGGAGTTTTGAAGCTTTCTTT. Translation gives CATSRDKTRGSFEAFF.

The sample holds one count of this clone. This chain links TRBV2 with TRBJ1-5; TRBD1 matches 7 bases. Unmatched junction bases numbered 6, after V lost 6 bases and J lost 4 bases. The germline gives CDR1 SNHLY, CDR2 FYNNEI. This CDR3 is 14 amino acids long. CDR3 nucleotides: TGTGCCAGCAGCAGACAGGGTGGGAATCAGCCCCAGCATTTT. Amino acid sequence: CASSRQGGNQPQHF.

This chain joins TRBV6-2 or TRBV6-3 and TRBJ2-7, with D possibly being TRBD1 (6 bases). This CDR3 comprises 11 residues. Germline V lookup: CDR1 MNHEY, CDR2 SVGEGT. The V end lost 5 bases, the J end lost 6 bases, and 8 bases lay between the germline ends. This CDR3 reads CASSRDIEQYF. The CDR3 DNA is TGTGCCAGCAGTAGGGACATCGAGCAGTACTTC.

A word on this clone: One end of the junction varies from germline; a read error may be responsible. The V gene is TRBV7-7, the J gene TRBJ2-5, with TRBD2 matching over 10 bases. Looked up from germline, CDR1 is SSHAT and CDR2 is FNYEAQ (reference sequence). CDR3 length equals 14 residues. CDR3 residues: CASSSQTSGETQYF. The CDR3, as DNA: TGTGCTAGCAGCTCGCAGACTAGCGGGGAGACCCAGTACTTC.

This clone was recorded only once. CDR3 in amino acids: CASWADDSNQPQHF. The CDR3 DNA reads as TGTGCCAGCTGGGCTGACGATAGCAATCAGCCCCAGCATTTT. The gene calls are TRBV2 and TRBJ1-5; D is ambiguous. V shed 8 bases and J shed 0 bases, with 11 bases lying between them. The CDR3 is made up of 14 amino acids. The germline CDR1 and CDR2 sequences are SNHLY and FYNNEI.

A few counts support this clone. V usage is TRBV2 and J usage is TRBJ2-5, with D possibly TRBD2 on 5 matching bases. The CDR3 runs to 12 residues. The germline V and J ends were trimmed by 3 bases and 7 bases, with 9 bases remaining between them. The V gene's germline CDR1 is SNHLY and CDR2 FYNNEI. The CDR3 region is CASSERARTQYF. The CDR3 region has the DNA TGTGCCAGCAGTGAGAGGGCTAGGACCCAGTACTTC.

The V call is TRBV7-7, the J call TRBJ2-6; D remains ambiguous. This CDR3 has 14 residues. Germline V gene data show CDR1 as SSHAT and CDR2 as FNYEAQ (reference sequence). Deletions cut 5 bases from V and 2 bases from J, with 7 bases between. CDR3 sequence reads: CASSPSAGANVLTF. The CDR3 DNA reads as TGTGCCAGCAGCCCATCGGCTGGGGCCAACGTCCTGACTTTC.

The chain carries TRBV2 and TRBJ2-1, with 7 bases identical to TRBD1. The CDR3 contains 18 residues. Trimming cost V 6 bases and J 3 bases; bases outside gene matches: 17. The germline V gene has CDR1 SNHLY and CDR2 FYNNEI. In nucleotides, the CDR3 is TGTGCCAGCAGATCTAGGAACAGGGGACCCCACCTCTACAATGAGCAGTTCTTC. Protein sequence: CASRSRNRGPHLYNEQFF.

This chain uses TRBV28 with TRBJ2-1; 12 nucleotides line up with TRBD2. J gave up 5 bases and V 7 bases, and 6 bases lay outside the gene matches. The CDR3 spans 15 residues. The germline CDR1 and CDR2 sequences are MDHEN and SYDVKM. The CDR3 DNA reads TGTGCCAGCACTTCGACTAGCGGGAGCCACAATGAGCAGTTCTTC. Amino acids: CASTSTSGSHNEQFF.

The rearrangement uses TRBV27 and TRBJ2-3; 9 nucleotides line up with TRBD2. Germline lookup yields CDR1 MNHEY and CDR2 SMNVEV (reference sequence). V lost 7 bases to trimming and J lost 4 bases; unmatched junction nucleotides: 12. The CDR3 contains 16 residues. DNA for the CDR3: TGTGCCAGCACCCCCTATGGCGGGAGGGACGCAGATACGCAGTATTTT. It yields the protein CASTPYGGRDADTQYF.

The CDR3 loop reads CASKRGTGDLNTEAFF. Here the CDR3 DNA reads TGTGCCAGCAAACGGGGGACAGGGGACCTGAACACTGAAGCTTTCTTT. The chain employs TRBV28 and TRBJ1-1; TRBD1 agrees at 10 bases. The CDR3 totals 16 residues. V lost 7 bases, J lost 0 bases, and 8 bases stayed unmatched. The germline V gene has CDR1 MDHEN and CDR2 SYDVKM.

This clone was picked up one time. The V gene is TRBV2, the J gene TRBJ2-5, with D possibly matching TRBD1 (5 bases). V dropped 6 bases and J dropped 2 bases, with 13 bases sitting between them. The CDR3 runs to 14 residues. Germline lookup yields CDR1 SNHLY and CDR2 FYNNEI. CDR3 bases: TGTGCCAGCAGAAAAGGGGCGGCTCAAGAGACCCAGTACTTC. This encodes CASRKGAAQETQYF.

This clone has a single count. The J gene is TRBJ2-1, the V gene TRBV5-4; D perhaps matches TRBD1 (6 bases). The CDR3 contains 18 residues. Per the germline V gene, CDR1 is SGHNT and CDR2 is YYREEE (reference sequence). Trimming stripped 0 bases from V and 9 bases from J, with 25 bases between. DNA of the CDR3: TGTGCCAGCAGCTTGGCCTTTACGACTACGAAACCAGGGGTTGAGCAGTTCTTC. Residues: CASSLAFTTTKPGVEQFF.

The chain employs TRBV7-3 and TRBJ1-1, with TRBD1 matching over 8 bases. CDR1 SGHTA and CDR2 FQGTGA come from the germline V gene. J lost 0 bases, V lost 1 base, and 4 bases had no gene match. The CDR3 totals 16 residues. The CDR3 loop reads CASSLRSDRVNTEAFF. The CDR3, as DNA: TGTGCCAGCAGCTTAAGATCGGACAGGGTGAACACTGAAGCTTTCTTT.

The V and J genes are TRBV7-8 and TRBJ1-6; D perhaps matches TRBD1 (6 bases). V lost 1 base, J lost 9 bases, and 16 bases lay in between. Germline V lookup: CDR1 SGHVS, CDR2 FQNEAQ. The CDR3 spans 16 residues. The CDR3 sequence is CASSLVPGQSSSPLHF. The CDR3 coding sequence is TGTGCCAGCAGCTTAGTCCCAGGACAGTCGAGTTCACCCCTCCACTTT.

This rearrangement joins TRBV29-1 to TRBJ2-7, with a possible D match to TRBD1 (6 bases). Trimming removed 7 bases at V and 5 bases at J, with 21 bases between. The germline V gene has CDR1 SQVTM and CDR2 ANQGSEA. The CDR3 loop spans 14 amino acids. The CDR3: CSARSSLDRDEQYF. The CDR3 coding sequence is TGCAGCGCCCGATCATCCCTGGACAGAGACGAGCAGTACTTC.

This chain joins TRBV30 and TRBJ2-7, with 11 bases fitting TRBD2. V shed 2 bases, J shed 0 bases, and the junction held 12 bases outside the gene matches. The germline gives CDR1 GTSNPN, CDR2 SVGIG (reference sequence). This CDR3 spans 18 amino acids. CDR3 protein: CAWSRAGLAGFHSYEQYF. In DNA form, the CDR3 reads TGTGCCTGGAGTAGGGCAGGACTAGCGGGCTTCCACTCCTACGAGCAGTACTTC.

CDR3 DNA sequence: TGTGCCAGCAGTTACTCGACAGAGAACACCGGGGAGCTGTTTTTT. This gives the protein CASSYSTENTGELFF. This chain links TRBV6-5 with TRBJ2-2, with D tentatively TRBD1 (5 bases). The V gene lost 0 bases and the J gene lost 1 base, with 6 bases spanning the gap. This CDR3 comprises 15 residues. The germline CDR1 and CDR2 sequences are MNHEY and SVGAGI.

The V call is TRBV7-2, the J call TRBJ2-3; 8 positions agree with TRBD1. CDR3 length: 17 residues. J gave up 5 bases and V 6 bases, and 16 bases lay outside the gene matches. Germline CDR1 and CDR2: SGHTA and FQGNSA. The CDR3 loop reads CASRPRVPRQGIDTQYF. The CDR3 DNA reads TGTGCCAGCAGGCCAAGAGTTCCTAGACAGGGGATAGATACGCAGTATTTT.

V is TRBV5-1 and J is TRBJ2-5; TRBD1 is a possible D gene (5 bases). Trimming pared 0 bases from V and 1 base from J, leaving 10 bases between. The CDR3 runs 15 residues. CDR1 SGHRS and CDR2 YFSETQ come from the germline V gene. This CDR3 reads CASSLATGLQETQYF. DNA for the CDR3: TGCGCCAGCAGCTTGGCCACAGGTCTCCAAGAGACCCAGTACTTC.

This chain uses TRBV9 with TRBJ1-4; D gene uncertain. The CDR3 consists of 13 residues. Germline V lookup: CDR1 SGDLS, CDR2 YYNGEE. V lost 0 bases and J 8 bases, leaving 8 bases between the germline ends. Here the CDR3 reads CASSVDAVEKLFF. For the CDR3, the DNA is TGTGCCAGCAGCGTAGACGCGGTGGAAAAACTGTTTTTT.

The V gene is TRBV6-5, the J gene TRBJ1-1; weak D call: TRBD1 (6 bases). The CDR3 consists of 14 residues. Germline CDR1 reads MNHEY; CDR2 reads SVGAGI. Between the trimmed V and J ends, which lost 6 bases and 0 bases, there was a span of 11 bases. CDR3 sequence reads: CASSRGQMNTEAFF. The CDR3 bases are TGTGCCAGCAGCCGAGGACAGATGAACACTGAAGCTTTCTTT.

The rearrangement joins TRBV30 to TRBJ2-5, with TRBD2 matching over 7 bases. This CDR3 has 15 residues. Germline V CDR1 and CDR2: GTSNPN, SVGIG (reference sequence). V trimming: 7 bases; J trimming: 2 bases; junction bases outside the gene matches: 13. The CDR3, as DNA: TGTGCCTTCGACAGTGGGGGGGGGAGGCAAGAGACCCAGTACTTC. It encodes CAFDSGGGRQETQYF.